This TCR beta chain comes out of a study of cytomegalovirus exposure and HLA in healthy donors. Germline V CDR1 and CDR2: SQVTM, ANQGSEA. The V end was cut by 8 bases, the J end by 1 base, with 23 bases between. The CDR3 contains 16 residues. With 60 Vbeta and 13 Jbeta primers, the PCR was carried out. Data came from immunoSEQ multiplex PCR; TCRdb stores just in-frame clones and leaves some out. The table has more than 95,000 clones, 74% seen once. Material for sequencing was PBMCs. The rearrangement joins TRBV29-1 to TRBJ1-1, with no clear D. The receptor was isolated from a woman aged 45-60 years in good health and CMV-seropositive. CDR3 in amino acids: CSTGSLPGRANTEAFF. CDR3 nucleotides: TGCAGCACCGGCTCCCTTCCCGGGAGGGCGAACACTGAAGCTTTCTTT.